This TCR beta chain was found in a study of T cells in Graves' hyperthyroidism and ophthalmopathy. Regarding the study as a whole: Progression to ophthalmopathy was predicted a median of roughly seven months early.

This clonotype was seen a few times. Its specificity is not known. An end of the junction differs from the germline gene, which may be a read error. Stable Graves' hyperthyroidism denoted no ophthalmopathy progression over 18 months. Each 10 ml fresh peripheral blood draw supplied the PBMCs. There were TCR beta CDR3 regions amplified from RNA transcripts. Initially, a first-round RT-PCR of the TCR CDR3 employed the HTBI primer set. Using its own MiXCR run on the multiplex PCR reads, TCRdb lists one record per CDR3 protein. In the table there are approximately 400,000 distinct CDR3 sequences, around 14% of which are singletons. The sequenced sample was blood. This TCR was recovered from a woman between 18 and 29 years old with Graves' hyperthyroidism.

The CDR3 region has the DNA TGTGCCAACAGCCAAGATAAGACTAGCGGGGGCTACTACGAGCAGTACTTC. It specifies CANSQDKTSGGYYEQYF. The V gene is TRBV4-2, the J gene TRBJ2-7; 12 bases map to TRBD2. CDR1 LGHNA and CDR2 YNFKEQ come from the germline V gene. The CDR3 is 17 residues long.